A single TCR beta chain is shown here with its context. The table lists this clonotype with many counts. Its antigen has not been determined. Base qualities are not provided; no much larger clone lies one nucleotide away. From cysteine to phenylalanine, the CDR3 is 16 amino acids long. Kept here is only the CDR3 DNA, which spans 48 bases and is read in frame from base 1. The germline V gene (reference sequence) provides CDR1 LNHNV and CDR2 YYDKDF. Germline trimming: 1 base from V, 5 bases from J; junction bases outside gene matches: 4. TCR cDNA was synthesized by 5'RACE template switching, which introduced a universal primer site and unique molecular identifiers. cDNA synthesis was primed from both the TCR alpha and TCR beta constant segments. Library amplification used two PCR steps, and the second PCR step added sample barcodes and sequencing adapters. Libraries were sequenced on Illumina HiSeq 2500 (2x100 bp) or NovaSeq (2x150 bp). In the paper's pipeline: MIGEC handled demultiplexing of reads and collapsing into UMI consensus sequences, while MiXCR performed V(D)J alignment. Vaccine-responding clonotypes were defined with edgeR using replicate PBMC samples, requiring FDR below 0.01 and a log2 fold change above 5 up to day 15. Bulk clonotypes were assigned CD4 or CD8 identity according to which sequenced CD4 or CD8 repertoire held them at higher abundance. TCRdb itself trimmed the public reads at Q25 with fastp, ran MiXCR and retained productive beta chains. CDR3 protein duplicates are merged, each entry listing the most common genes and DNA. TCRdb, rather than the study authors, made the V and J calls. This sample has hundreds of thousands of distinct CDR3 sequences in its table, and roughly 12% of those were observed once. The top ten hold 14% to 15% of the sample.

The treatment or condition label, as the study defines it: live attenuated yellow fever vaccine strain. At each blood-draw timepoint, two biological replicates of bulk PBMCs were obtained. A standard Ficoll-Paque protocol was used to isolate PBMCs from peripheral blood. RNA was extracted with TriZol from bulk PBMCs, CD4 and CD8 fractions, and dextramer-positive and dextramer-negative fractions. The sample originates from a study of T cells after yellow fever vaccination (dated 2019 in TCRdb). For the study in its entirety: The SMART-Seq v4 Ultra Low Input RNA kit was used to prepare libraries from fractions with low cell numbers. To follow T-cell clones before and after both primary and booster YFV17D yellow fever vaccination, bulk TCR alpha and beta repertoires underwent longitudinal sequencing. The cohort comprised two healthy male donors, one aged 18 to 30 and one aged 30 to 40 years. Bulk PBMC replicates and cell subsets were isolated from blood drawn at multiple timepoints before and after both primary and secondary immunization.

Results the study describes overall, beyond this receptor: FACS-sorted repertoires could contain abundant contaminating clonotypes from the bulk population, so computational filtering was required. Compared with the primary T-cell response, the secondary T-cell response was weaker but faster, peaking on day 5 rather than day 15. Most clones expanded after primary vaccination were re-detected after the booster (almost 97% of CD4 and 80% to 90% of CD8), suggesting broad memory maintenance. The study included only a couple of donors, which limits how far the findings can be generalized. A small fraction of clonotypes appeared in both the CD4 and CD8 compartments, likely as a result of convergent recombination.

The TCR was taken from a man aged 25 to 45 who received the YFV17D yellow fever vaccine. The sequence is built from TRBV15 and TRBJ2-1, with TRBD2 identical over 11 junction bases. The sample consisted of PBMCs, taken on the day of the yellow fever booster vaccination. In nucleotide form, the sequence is TGTGCCACCAGCAGAGGATTTAGCGGGAGGGACAATGAGCAGTTCTTC. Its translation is CATSRGFSGRDNEQFF. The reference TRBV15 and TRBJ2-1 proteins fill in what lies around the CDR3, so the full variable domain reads DAMVIQNPRYQVTQFGKPVTLSCSQTLNHNVMYWYQQKSSQAPKLLFHYYDKDFNNEADTPDNFQSRRPNTSFCFLDIRSPGLGDTAMYLCATSRGFSGRDNEQFFGPGTRLTVL.